The clone carrying this T cell receptor beta chain showed up just a few times. The target antigen is unknown. This sample is part of a study of T-cell reconstitution after alpha-beta-depleted transplantation in children. CDR1 and CDR2 (germline): SGHVS, FQNEAQ. The CDR3 loop spans 16 amino acids. V dropped 1 base and J dropped 3 bases, with 16 bases sitting between them. Preparation of the TCRbeta library was carried out with unique molecular identifiers. TCRdb analysed the PCR reads with MiXCR anew, one entry per CDR3 protein. The data hold 200,000 to 250,000 distinct CDR3 sequences, with approximately 8% observed a single time. Study-level points and caveats: Newly produced T cells mostly provided counts and TCRbeta diversity after one year, as hyperexpanded clones declined.

The source of this sequence is a male patient aged 2 to 9 who had a stem cell transplant for acute myeloid leukemia, so the T cells may come from the graft donor. This chain joins TRBV7-8 and TRBJ2-7; D possibly corresponds to TRBD1 (6 bases). Sample: PBMCs, mostly from graft donor cells, taken 360 days after TCRalphabeta/CD19-depleted stem cell transplant. CDR3 sequence: CASSLDRVNSLYEQYF. CDR3 DNA: TGTGCCAGCAGCTTAGACAGGGTCAACTCTCTCTACGAGCAGTACTTC.